The 9 T cell receptor beta chains listed next were all sequenced from one sample in a study of CD8 T cells in ankylosing spondylitis. A single record per CDR3 protein comes from TCRdb applying MiXCR to the 5' RACE reads. Of 210,000 or so distinct CDR3 sequences in the sample, 20% to 30% were seen once. Sequences were obtained from blood, either unsorted or a sorted T cell fraction (not recorded which). The source is a male donor with ankylosing spondylitis or in good health (not recorded which).

The chain uses TRBV19 and TRBJ1-5; 9 bases are a match to TRBD1. V lost 7 bases and J lost 7; bases outside the gene matches: 5. CDR1 is LNHDA and CDR2 is SQIVND in the germline V gene (reference sequence). The CDR3 sequence is 13 residues long. This chain's CDR3 is CASKGQGRQPQHF. CDR3 nucleotides: TGTGCCAGTAAAGGACAGGGGAGACAGCCCCAGCATTTT.

The CDR3: CASGRQFNQPQHF. Written as DNA, the CDR3 is TGTGCCAGCGGAAGACAGTTCAATCAGCCCCAGCATTTT. The rearrangement links TRBV7-2 to TRBJ1-5; D possibly corresponds to TRBD1 (5 bases). V dropped 8 bases and J dropped 3 bases, with 11 bases sitting between them. This CDR3 comprises 13 residues. Looked up from germline, CDR1 is SGHTA and CDR2 is FQGNSA.

In this sample, this clonotype turned up many times. V is TRBV2 and J is TRBJ1-2; unclear D gene. The germline gives CDR1 SNHLY, CDR2 FYNNEI. This CDR3 region has 13 residues. V was trimmed by 6 bases and J by 4 bases, leaving 12 bases between them. The CDR3 protein is CASRADRSYGYTF. Written as DNA, the CDR3 is TGTGCCAGCAGAGCCGACCGTTCCTATGGCTACACCTTC.

Ten or more counts support this clonotype. The chain uses TRBV7-8 and TRBJ2-7, with TRBD2 identical over 9 bases. J was trimmed by 3 bases and V by 1 base; bases with no gene match: 7. There are 16 residues in the CDR3. CDR1 SGHVS and CDR2 FQNEAQ come from the germline V gene. The DNA for the CDR3 is TGTGCCAGCAGCTTAGGTTTTAGCGGGAGCTTCTACGAGCAGTACTTC. Translation gives CASSLGFSGSFYEQYF.

This clonotype was seen only a few times. The chain links TRBV5-1 to TRBJ2-1, with unresolved D. Trimming cost V 4 bases and J 9 bases, with 17 bases left between them. CDR3 length equals 14 residues. CDR1 and CDR2 from the germline V gene are SGHRS and YFSETQ. The CDR3 reads CASSLQSDHGEQFF. The CDR3 DNA sequence: TGCGCCAGCAGCCTTCAGTCGGATCACGGTGAGCAGTTCTTC.

The chain joins TRBV29-1 to TRBJ2-5; D unclear. CDR1 is SQVTM, CDR2 ANQGSEA, per germline. The CDR3 loop spans 15 amino acids. V shed 7 bases and J shed 1 base, with 19 bases lying between them. Written as DNA, the CDR3 is TGCAGCGGATGGATGGCTGGTGGGATCCAAGAGACCCAGTACTTC. It codes for CSGWMAGGIQETQYF. The full variable domain, rest sourced from reference TRBV29-1 and TRBJ2-5, is SAVISQKPSRDICQRGTSLTIQCQVDSQVTMMFWYRQQPGQSLTLIATANQGSEATYESGFVIDKFPISRPNLTFSTLTVSNMSPEDSSIYLCSGWMAGGIQETQYFGPGTRLLVL.

This clonotype occurred many times. The chain uses TRBV20-1 and TRBJ2-7, with 7 nucleotides matching TRBD1. This CDR3 is 14 amino acids long. CDR1 DFQATT and CDR2 SNEGSKA come from the germline V gene (reference sequence). V was clipped by 3 bases and J by 3 bases; unmatched bases: 8. CDR3 DNA sequence: TGCAGTGCTAGCGGTCGGCAGGGGGTCTACGAGCAGTACTTC. It specifies CSASGRQGVYEQYF.

This clonotype was counted a few times. The chain links TRBV5-4 to TRBJ1-5; D is possibly TRBD1 (5 bases). Trimming shortened V by 5 bases and J by 2 bases, and 8 bases separated the two germline ends. The CDR3 is made up of 13 amino acids. The germline V gene has CDR1 SGHNT and CDR2 YYREEE (reference sequence). The CDR3 is CASSQGGNQPQHF. In DNA, the CDR3 is TGTGCCAGCAGTCAGGGAGGCAATCAGCCCCAGCATTTT.

This clonotype was seen repeatedly, ten times or more. CDR3 DNA sequence: TGTGCCAGCCTTGGGGCGGGGGGCCGAAACTATGGCTACACCTTC. Protein product: CASLGAGGRNYGYTF. The gene calls are TRBV11-2 and TRBJ1-2, with D possibly being TRBD1 (6 bases). The CDR3 totals 15 residues. V dropped 8 bases and J dropped 2 bases, with 18 bases sitting between them. Germline V gene data show CDR1 as SGHAT and CDR2 as FQNNGV.